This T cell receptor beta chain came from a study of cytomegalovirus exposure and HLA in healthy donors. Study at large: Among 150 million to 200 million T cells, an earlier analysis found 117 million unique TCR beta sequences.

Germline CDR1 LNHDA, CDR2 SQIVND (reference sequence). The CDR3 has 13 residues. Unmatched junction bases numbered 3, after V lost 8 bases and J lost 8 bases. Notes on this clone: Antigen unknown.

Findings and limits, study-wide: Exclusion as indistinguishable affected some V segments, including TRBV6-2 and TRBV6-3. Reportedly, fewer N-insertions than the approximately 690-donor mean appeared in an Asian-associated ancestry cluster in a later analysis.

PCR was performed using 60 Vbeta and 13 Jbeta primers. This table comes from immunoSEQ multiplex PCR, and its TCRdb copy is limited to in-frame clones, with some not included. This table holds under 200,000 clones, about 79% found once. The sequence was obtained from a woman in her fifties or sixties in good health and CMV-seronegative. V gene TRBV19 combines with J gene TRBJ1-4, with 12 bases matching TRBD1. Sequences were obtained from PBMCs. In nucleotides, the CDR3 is TGTGCCAGTGGGGACAGGGGGCGCGAAAAACTGTTTTTT. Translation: CASGDRGREKLFF.